Listed here are 30 T cell receptor beta chains from one sample, sequenced in a study of OX40 agonist ivuxolimab in advanced cancers. Assay used: immunoSEQ multiplex PCR; TCRdb lists only in-frame clones, some missing. The sample shows fewer than 80,000 clones, over 75% of them seen only once. The source material was CD4+ or CD8+ T cells sorted from blood, sampled in a trial of the OX40 agonist ivuxolimab. These receptors came from an adult with an advanced solid tumor such as melanoma, head and neck, liver or kidney cancer.

The V call is TRBV9, the J call TRBJ2-3; tentatively, D is TRBD2 (5 bases). Trimming cost V 3 bases and J 6 bases, with 8 bases left between them. This CDR3 comprises 12 residues. CDR1 is SGDLS, CDR2 YYNGEE, per germline. CDR3 nucleotides: TGTGCCAGCAGCGGTCTAGCCGATACGCAGTATTTT. This sequence encodes CASSGLADTQYF.

The chain links TRBV5-6 to TRBJ1-1; 7 nucleotides line up with TRBD1. V lost 3 bases and J lost 4; bases outside the gene matches: 3. From germline, CDR1 is SGHDT and CDR2 YYEEEE. The CDR3 is 13 residues long. CDR3 amino acids: CASSSYRGTEAFF. Here the CDR3 DNA reads TGTGCCAGCAGCTCCTACAGGGGCACTGAAGCTTTCTTT.

This chain links TRBV6-5 with TRBJ1-4; no clear D gene. CDR1 is MNHEY, CDR2 SVGAGI, per germline. Deletions cut 6 bases from V and 4 bases from J, with 12 bases between. This CDR3 comprises 14 residues. CDR3 amino acids: CASSRAIFNEKLFF. The CDR3 DNA follows: TGTGCCAGCAGCCGGGCCATATTTAATGAAAAACTGTTTTTT.

The chain combines TRBV4-2 with TRBJ2-3; D remains unclear. CDR3 length: 16 amino acids. Germline CDR1 reads LGHNA; CDR2 reads YNFKEQ. Trimming pared 0 bases from V and 0 bases from J, leaving 10 bases between. DNA for the CDR3: TGTGCCAGCAGCCAAGATTACACGGAAAGCACAGATACGCAGTATTTT. Translating it yields CASSQDYTESTDTQYF.

The V gene is TRBV2, the J gene TRBJ1-5, with TRBD1 as a possible D gene (6 bases). V lost 2 bases and J 6 bases, leaving 11 bases between the germline ends. The CDR3 has 14 amino acids. Per germline, CDR1 SNHLY and CDR2 FYNNEI. In nucleotides, the CDR3 is TGTGCCAGCAGTGAACGGGGGCACGGTCAGCCCCAGCATTTT. This encodes CASSERGHGQPQHF.

This rearrangement joins TRBV5-1 to TRBJ1-1; D gene unclear. V was shortened by 5 bases and J by 1 base, with 12 bases between the two germline ends. The CDR3 is 14 residues long. Germline assignment: CDR1 SGHRS and CDR2 YFSETQ. The CDR3, as DNA: TGCGCCAGCAGAATCGAATGGGGGAACACTGAAGCTTTCTTT. Translation gives CASRIEWGNTEAFF.

The chain is built from TRBV9 and TRBJ2-7, with D tentatively TRBD1 (6 bases). The CDR3 has 14 residues. Trimming removed 0 bases from V and 2 bases from J, with 9 bases in between. The germline CDR1 and CDR2 sequences are SGDLS and YYNGEE. CDR3 residues: CASSVDQGPYEQYF. Written as DNA, the CDR3 is TGTGCCAGCAGCGTAGATCAGGGGCCCTACGAGCAGTACTTC.

The chain employs TRBV6-1 and TRBJ2-1; the D gene is possibly TRBD1 (6 bases). This CDR3 has 16 residues. CDR1 is MNHNS, CDR2 SASEGT, per germline. Deletions cut 4 bases from V and 5 bases from J, with 18 bases between. CDR3 DNA: TGTGCCAGCAGTGTCGAACAGGGTGGATATGACAATGAGCAGTTCTTC. Its translation is CASSVEQGGYDNEQFF.

The chain joins TRBV6-1 to TRBJ1-3, with TRBD1 matching over 7 bases. Trimming at V came to 10 bases and at J to 11 bases, leaving 17 bases not matched to a gene. There are 14 residues in the CDR3. Germline CDR1 reads MNHNS; CDR2 reads SASEGT. CDR3 in DNA: TGTGCCACCGATTACAGGGGCTCCAAGAGCTCCATATATTTT. Protein: CATDYRGSKSSIYF.

The chain recombines TRBV2 with TRBJ1-1; D unresolved. This CDR3 contains 12 residues. The V end lost 4 bases, the J end lost 8 bases, and 11 bases lay between the germline ends. Germline V CDR1 and CDR2: SNHLY, FYNNEI. The CDR3: CASSAAGPEAFF. The CDR3 DNA sequence: TGTGCCAGCAGTGCCGCAGGCCCCGAAGCTTTCTTT. The full variable domain, rest sourced from reference TRBV2 and TRBJ1-1, is EPEVTQTPSHQVTQMGQEVILRCVPISNHLYFYWYRQILGQKVEFLVSFYNNEISEKSEIFDDQFSVERPDGSNFTLKIRSTKLEDSAMYFCASSAAGPEAFFGQGTRLTVV.

The rearrangement uses TRBV6-5 and TRBJ1-4, with D perhaps matching TRBD1 (5 bases). The germline V gene has CDR1 MNHEY and CDR2 SVGAGI. V lost 9 bases and J 2 bases, leaving 10 bases between the germline ends. The CDR3 contains 13 residues. The CDR3 nucleotides are TGTGCCAGATCGCGGGGGACTAATGAAAAACTGTTTTTT. Translated, it gives CARSRGTNEKLFF.

This clone occurred once. CDR3 nucleotides: TGTGCCAGCAGCTTAAAGGGACTCCCATTGGAGACCCAGTACTTC. Amino acids: CASSLKGLPLETQYF. The J gene is TRBJ2-5, the V gene TRBV7-9, with D possibly being TRBD2 (6 bases). Looked up from germline, CDR1 is SEHNR and CDR2 is FQNEAQ (reference sequence). The CDR3 loop spans 15 amino acids. V shed 2 bases and J shed 5 bases, with 15 bases lying between them.

The sample holds a few counts of this clone. This rearrangement joins TRBV6-5 to TRBJ1-3; D not resolved. CDR1 MNHEY and CDR2 SVGAGI come from the germline V gene. Trimming left V 6 bases short and J 4 bases short, with 10 bases between. The CDR3 spans 13 residues. CDR3 residues: CASRSTPGNTIYF. The CDR3 DNA follows: TGTGCCAGCAGGTCGACACCCGGAAACACCATATATTTT.

The chain recombines TRBV5-4 with TRBJ1-2, with D possibly matching TRBD1 (5 bases). The germline V gene has CDR1 SGHNT and CDR2 YYREEE (reference sequence). The CDR3 sequence is 13 residues long. V lost 3 bases, J lost 4 bases, and 10 bases lay in between. CDR3 nucleotides: TGTGCCAGCAGCTCGGGGGGGTCCTATGGCTACACCTTC. Translated, it gives CASSSGGSYGYTF.

The chain links TRBV4-2 to TRBJ2-1; no firm D call. The CDR3 runs to 13 residues. The germline CDR1 and CDR2 sequences are LGHNA and YNFKEQ. V lost 3 bases and J lost 8, with 11 bases in between. The CDR3 here is CASSQSLSDEQFF. CDR3 coding DNA: TGTGCCAGCAGCCAGTCCTTATCAGATGAGCAGTTCTTC.

The chain employs TRBV6-5 and TRBJ2-1; 9 bases are a match to TRBD2. The CDR3 covers 13 residues. V was pared by 7 bases and J by 4 bases, with 2 bases of the junction left unmatched. Germline-derived CDR1 and CDR2 are MNHEY and SVGAGI. Here the CDR3 DNA reads TGTGCCAGCATGACTAGCGGTTACAATGAGCAGTTCTTC. Translation: CASMTSGYNEQFF.

The gene calls are TRBV6-1 and TRBJ2-2, with D uncertain. Trimming stripped 3 bases from V and 4 bases from J, with 6 bases between. The CDR3 totals 13 residues. The germline gives CDR1 MNHNS, CDR2 SASEGT. The CDR3 region is CASSDRVTGELFF. CDR3 in DNA: TGTGCCAGCAGTGATAGGGTCACCGGGGAGCTGTTTTTT.

The chain combines TRBV13 with TRBJ2-3; perhaps TRBD2 as D (6 bases). Between the trimmed V and J ends, which lost 5 bases and 1 base, there was a span of 16 bases. CDR1 PRHDT and CDR2 FYEKMQ come from the germline V gene (reference sequence). The CDR3 covers 16 residues. The CDR3 DNA reads as TGTGCCAGCAGCACCGGGGGTAGCGGAGGCACAGATACGCAGTATTTT. This gives the protein CASSTGGSGGTDTQYF.

This clone has a handful of counts. The J gene is TRBJ1-6, the V gene TRBV14; D is undetermined. The length of the CDR3 is 15 residues. Germline V lookup: CDR1 SGHDN, CDR2 FVKESK. V dropped 3 bases and J dropped 7 bases, with 13 bases sitting between them. CDR3: CASSQETVGNSPLHF. CDR3 bases: TGTGCCAGCAGCCAGGAGACCGTTGGAAATTCACCCCTCCACTTT.

The chain employs TRBV9 and TRBJ2-3; a possible D gene is TRBD2 (6 bases). Trimming removed 3 bases at V and 0 bases at J, with 14 bases between. The length of the CDR3 is 16 residues. CDR1 SGDLS and CDR2 YYNGEE come from the germline V gene. CDR3 sequence (DNA): TGTGCCAGCAGCGCCCGCCCGAGCGGGAGCACAGATACGCAGTATTTT. Its translation is CASSARPSGSTDTQYF.

This rearrangement joins TRBV13 to TRBJ2-3, with 10 nucleotides matching TRBD2. Germline V gene lookup returns CDR1 PRHDT and CDR2 FYEKMQ (reference sequence). This CDR3 has 21 residues. V dropped 5 bases and J dropped 2; count of bases not matched to a gene: 22. Here the CDR3 DNA reads TGTGCCAGCAGCCCCATTCTCCTAGCGGGGGAAACCCTTGCCTCCACAGATACGCAGTATTTT. Translated, it gives CASSPILLAGETLASTDTQYF.

Only one count was recorded for this clone. The chain joins TRBV29-1 to TRBJ1-1; D gene ambiguous. The CDR3 covers 13 residues. CDR1 and CDR2 from the germline V gene are SQVTM and ANQGSEA. Trimming shortened V by 6 bases and J by 0 bases, and 11 bases separated the two germline ends. The CDR3 bases are TGCAGCGTCACTTTGTGGATGAACACTGAAGCTTTCTTT. Protein product: CSVTLWMNTEAFF.

The chain uses TRBV2 and TRBJ1-1, with D uncertain. CDR1 and CDR2 (germline): SNHLY, FYNNEI. The CDR3 consists of 13 residues. The V end was cut by 7 bases, the J end by 0 bases, with 9 bases between. The CDR3 loop reads CASTLNMNTEAFF. CDR3 nucleotide sequence: TGTGCCAGCACCCTAAACATGAACACTGAAGCTTTCTTT.

This sequence joins TRBV18 and TRBJ2-7, with TRBD2 matching over 14 bases. Germline CDR1 reads KGHSH; CDR2 reads LQKENI. The J segment lost 1 base and the V segment lost 6 bases, leaving 8 bases of the junction unmatched. This CDR3 has 17 residues. The CDR3 sequence: CASSRTSGGPTSYEQYF. The CDR3 DNA sequence: TGTGCCAGCTCCCGGACTAGCGGGGGGCCGACTTCCTACGAGCAGTACTTC.

J is TRBJ1-2 and V is TRBV7-9; 11 bases line up with TRBD1. V lost 5 bases to trimming and J lost 0 bases; unmatched junction nucleotides: 5. CDR3 length: 16 residues. CDR1 SEHNR and CDR2 FQNEAQ come from the germline V gene (reference sequence). The CDR3 loop reads CASSPGQGEANYGYTF. CDR3 sequence (DNA): TGTGCCAGCAGCCCGGGACAGGGGGAGGCTAACTATGGCTACACCTTC.

V is TRBV7-6 and J is TRBJ2-7; D is perhaps TRBD1 (5 bases). Trimming left V 5 bases short and J 1 base short, with 12 bases between. The CDR3 loop spans 14 amino acids. The germline gives CDR1 SGHVS, CDR2 FNYEAQ. CDR3 amino acids: CASSPRAGSYEQYF. The CDR3 nucleotides are TGTGCCAGCAGCCCAAGGGCAGGGTCCTACGAGCAGTACTTC.

The chain joins TRBV6-1 to TRBJ2-7, with D possibly being TRBD1 or TRBD2 (5 bases each). Trimming left V 6 bases short and J 3 bases short, with 15 bases between. This CDR3 has 14 amino acids. CDR1 MNHNS and CDR2 SASEGT come from the germline V gene. The CDR3 coding sequence is TGTGCCAGCAGCGTGCCGGGACCTCTCTACGAGCAGTACTTC. It yields the protein CASSVPGPLYEQYF.

This clone was observed a handful of times. The V call is TRBV6-5, the J call TRBJ1-6; D remains unclear. The CDR3 is 14 amino acids. Germline V lookup: CDR1 MNHEY, CDR2 SVGAGI. V shed 6 bases and J shed 5 bases, with 11 bases lying between them. The CDR3 loop reads CASRPETNNSPLHF. The CDR3 DNA sequence: TGTGCCAGCAGGCCCGAGACCAATAATTCACCCCTCCACTTT.

The chain has TRBV19 and TRBJ2-1, with D possibly matching TRBD2 (7 bases). V shed 2 bases and J shed 4 bases, with 12 bases lying between them. CDR1 and CDR2 (germline): LNHDA, SQIVND (reference sequence). This CDR3 is built from 15 residues. The CDR3 sequence is CASSIKAGAYNEQFF. DNA of the CDR3: TGTGCCAGTAGTATAAAGGCGGGGGCTTACAATGAGCAGTTCTTC.

V is TRBV7-9 and J is TRBJ2-1, with a possible D match to TRBD2 (6 bases). The V gene's germline CDR1 is SEHNR and CDR2 FQNEAQ (reference sequence). Trimming shortened V by 6 bases and J by 7 bases, and 16 bases separated the two germline ends. The CDR3 spans 14 residues. The CDR3 region is CASRSAGRQNEQFF. CDR3 sequence (DNA): TGTGCCAGCAGGTCAGCGGGCCGACAGAATGAGCAGTTCTTC. Filled out from reference TRBV7-9 and TRBJ2-1, the complete variable domain reads DTGVSQNPRHKITKRGQNVTFRCDPISEHNRLYWYRQTLGQGPEFLTYFQNEAQLEKSRLLSDRFSAERPKGSFSTLEIQRTEQGDSAMYLCASRSAGRQNEQFFGPGTRLTVL.